This TCR beta chain was recorded in a study of T cells in Graves' hyperthyroidism and ophthalmopathy. V lost 4 bases, J lost 5 bases, and 9 bases lay in between. This CDR3 contains 12 residues. General study points: Also found in blood were most expanded thyroid clonotypes above 0.001.

Researchers amplified the TCR beta CDR3 regions from RNA transcripts. The HTBI primer set was used in a first-round RT-PCR of the TCR CDR3. Each CDR3 protein is one row after TCRdb ran MiXCR on the multiplex PCR reads. The sample records 700,000 or so distinct CDR3 sequences, approximately 16% being singletons. This clonotype was seen ten or more times. Its specificity is unknown. The chain has TRBV12-3 or TRBV12-4 and TRBJ2-7; D is uncertain. Sample: blood. The receptor was derived from a man aged 18 to 29 with Graves' hyperthyroidism. The CDR3 DNA follows: TGTGCCAGCAGTTACTCTGCGCACGAGCAGTACTTC. It is translated as CASSYSAHEQYF.